These 25 T cell receptor beta chains were sequenced from one sample in a study of kidney transplant recipient with SARS-CoV-2 infection. TCRdb analysed the reads with MiXCR anew, one entry per CDR3 protein. This sample has 200,000 to 250,000 distinct CDR3 sequences; around 28% occur once, and the top ten carry roughly 7.3%. This sample comprised a blood sample, obtained at baseline and on approximately day 120 from a kidney transplant recipient. The receptors derive from a young adult male patient who had COVID-19 and was a kidney transplant recipient. Part of the T cells may come from the graft donor.

This clonotype showed up many times. V and J are TRBV6-2 or TRBV6-3 and TRBJ2-5; 7 bases are a match to TRBD1. V lost 11 bases, J lost 11 bases, and 17 bases stayed unmatched. CDR1 is MNHEY and CDR2 is SVGEGT in the germline V gene. The CDR3 runs 13 residues. In nucleotides, the CDR3 is TGTGCCGGCCACGAGGGACAGTTCGGTCCTCAGTACTTC. Protein sequence: CAGHEGQFGPQYF.

This chain joins TRBV6-5 and TRBJ1-3, with D maybe TRBD1 (6 bases). The CDR3 is made up of 14 amino acids. With 1 base removed from V and 3 bases from J, the gap between germline ends came to 7 bases. Looked up from germline, CDR1 is MNHEY and CDR2 is SVGAGI. DNA for the CDR3: TGTGCCAGCAGTTACTTACAGGGTGGAAACACCATATATTTT. Protein sequence: CASSYLQGGNTIYF.

This clonotype was recorded many times. The rearrangement joins TRBV6-5 to TRBJ1-2; D is undetermined. V was cut by 5 bases and J by 4 bases, with 23 bases left in between. Germline CDR1 and CDR2: MNHEY and SVGAGI. The CDR3 sequence is 17 residues long. CDR3 sequence reads: CASSRDNSMRKTYGYTF. In nucleotides, the CDR3 is TGTGCCAGCAGTCGAGATAACTCTATGCGAAAGACCTATGGCTACACCTTC.

This clonotype was seen at least ten times. The genes are TRBV28 and TRBJ2-7; 14 bases match TRBD2. Germline CDR1 and CDR2: MDHEN and SYDVKM. V gave up 9 bases and J gave up 4 bases; unmatched junction bases: 11. This CDR3 is built from 16 residues. CDR3 in amino acids: CARLSPGLAGEYEQYF. CDR3 sequence (DNA): TGTGCCAGACTTTCCCCGGGACTAGCGGGAGAATACGAGCAGTACTTC.

The chain uses TRBV10-2 and TRBJ2-5; a weak D match, TRBD1 (6 bases). The CDR3 extends over 15 amino acids. Germline assignment: CDR1 WSHSY and CDR2 SAAADI. Trimming pared 2 bases from V and 5 bases from J, leaving 15 bases between. The CDR3 coding sequence is TGCGCCAGCAGTGAGCCACATACAGGGACGGAGACCCAGTACTTC. Protein sequence: CASSEPHTGTETQYF.

For this clonotype: This may arise from a read error, as a much more abundant clone is one base away. The V and J genes are TRBV22-1 and TRBJ2-6. TRBV22-1 is a pseudogene locus. This CDR3 region has 18 residues. CDR3 coding DNA: TGTCCTGGGAGGCCTAAAGAAGGCGAACAAAGTCGGGCCAACGTCCTGACTTTC. Its protein product is CPGRPKEGEQSRANVLTF.

In regard to this clonotype: A much larger clone sits a single nucleotide away, making a read error possible. This sequence joins TRBV7-9 and TRBJ1-5, with a tentative D call TRBD1 (6 bases). With 7 bases removed from V and 4 bases from J, the gap between germline ends came to 14 bases. Germline values: CDR1 SEHNR, CDR2 FQNEAQ (reference sequence). CDR3 length: 14 amino acids. The CDR3 region has the DNA TGTGCCAGCAACTCGGACAGATTTAATCAGCCCCAGCATTTT. It is translated as CASNSDRFNQPQHF.

On this clonotype itself: Since a much larger clone is just one base distant, this may be a read error. No conserved phenylalanine or tryptophan is present at the end of the CDR3, so a read error is the likely explanation. The rearrangement links TRBV19 to TRBJ2-7; 12 bases are a match to TRBD2. V shed 6 bases, J shed 0 bases, and the junction held 0 bases outside the gene matches. Looked up from germline, CDR1 is LNHDA and CDR2 is SQIVND (reference sequence). The CDR3 runs 14 residues. CDR3 in amino acids: CASRTSGSSYEQYL. In DNA form, the CDR3 reads TGTGCCAGTAGGACTAGCGGGAGCTCCTACGAGCAGTACCTC.

The chain carries TRBV12-3 or TRBV12-4 and TRBJ2-1; 8 bases map to TRBD1. The CDR3 sequence is 13 residues long. With V trimmed by 2 bases and J by 12 bases, 6 bases remained unmatched. The CDR3 loop reads CASSLTDRAPQFF. CDR3 DNA: TGTGCCAGCAGTTTAACGGACAGGGCCCCGCAGTTCTTC.

Concerning this clonotype: Given a much more abundant clone one base away, this may be a read error. As DNA, the CDR3 is TGTGTCACCAGCAAAACTAGCGGGAGCACAGATACGCAGTATTTT. Translating it yields CVTSKTSGSTDTQYF. This chain joins TRBV15 and TRBJ2-3, with TRBD2 matching 9 bases. The germline V gene has CDR1 LNHNV and CDR2 YYDKDF (reference sequence). This CDR3 has 15 residues.

This clonotype was observed many times. The chain employs TRBV6-9 and TRBJ1-2; D remains ambiguous. The germline V gene has CDR1 MNHGY and CDR2 SVAAGI. The CDR3 extends over 17 amino acids. V shed 5 bases and J shed 4 bases, with 23 bases lying between them. The CDR3 here is CASSKMVPYGKTYGYTF. In nucleotides, the CDR3 is TGTGCCAGCAGTAAGATGGTGCCTTACGGAAAGACCTATGGCTACACCTTC.

The table lists this clonotype with many counts. V and J are TRBV3-1 and TRBJ2-5; D unresolved. This CDR3 spans 17 amino acids. Germline V gene sequence: CDR1 LGHDT, CDR2 YNNKEL (reference sequence). Trimming cost V 5 bases and J 5 bases, with 24 bases left between them. This CDR3 reads CASSFESPISFSETQYF. Here the CDR3 DNA reads TGTGCCAGCAGCTTTGAAAGTCCCATTTCTTTCTCTGAGACCCAGTACTTC.

This clonotype was detected ten times or more. The chain carries TRBV7-6 and TRBJ2-5; D perhaps matches TRBD2 (7 bases). Between the trimmed V and J ends, which lost 4 bases and 5 bases, there was a span of 26 bases. The V gene's germline CDR1 is SGHVS and CDR2 FNYEAQ. The CDR3 extends over 18 amino acids. The chain's CDR3 is CASSSGPRGGALEETQYF. As DNA, the CDR3 is TGTGCCAGCAGCTCAGGTCCCCGCGGGGGCGCGCTTGAGGAGACCCAGTACTTC.

The genes are TRBV16 and TRBJ1-2; no clear D. The CDR3 runs 17 residues. The germline V and J ends were trimmed by 5 bases and 4 bases, with 23 bases remaining between them. The germline V gene encodes CDR1 KGHSY and CDR2 FQNENV. CDR3 coding DNA: TGTGCCAGCAGCAATCGCATGGTCGTTAGAAAGACCTATGGCTACACCTTC. Protein: CASSNRMVVRKTYGYTF. Full variable domain (rest looked up from reference TRBV16 and TRBJ1-2): GEEVAQTPKHLVRGEGQKAKLYCAPIKGHSYVFWYQQVLKNEFKFLISFQNENVFDETGMPKERFSAKCLPNSPCSLEIQATKLEDSAVYFCASSNRMVVRKTYGYTFGSGTRLTVV.

This clonotype was observed many times. This chain connects TRBV7-9 to TRBJ2-7, with D perhaps matching TRBD2 (5 bases). Trimming took 0 bases from V and 0 from J, leaving 15 bases between them. Germline values: CDR1 SEHNR, CDR2 FQNEAQ (reference sequence). This CDR3 region has 17 residues. The CDR3 spells CASSLAVGSPRSYEQYF. CDR3 nucleotide sequence: TGTGCCAGCAGCTTAGCGGTGGGGAGCCCTCGCTCCTACGAGCAGTACTTC.

This clonotype came up many times. The chain uses TRBV24-1 and TRBJ1-2; D uncertain. V gave up 5 bases and J gave up 4 bases, with 22 bases separating them. Per germline, CDR1 KGHDR and CDR2 SFDVKD. The CDR3 length is 17 residues. CDR3 bases: TGTGCCACCAGTGTTAAGCATAGTACCAGAAAGACCTATGGCTACACCTTC. Residues: CATSVKHSTRKTYGYTF.

This clonotype was recorded many times. This chain uses TRBV3-1 with TRBJ1-1; unclear D gene. CDR1 and CDR2 from the germline V gene are LGHDT and YNNKEL (reference sequence). V lost 6 bases and J lost 5, with 10 bases in between. The CDR3 totals 12 residues. The CDR3 is CASRRTDTEAFF. The CDR3 region has the DNA TGTGCCAGCAGAAGGACGGATACTGAAGCTTTCTTT.

This clonotype appeared a single time. An end of the junction differs from the germline gene, which may be a read error. This chain connects TRBV28 to TRBJ2-3; 8 bases match TRBD1. Germline values: CDR1 MDHEN, CDR2 SYDVKM. The CDR3 length is 14 residues. The CDR3 nucleotides are TGTACCAGCACGGACAGGGCAATCACAGATACGCAGTATTTT. This encodes CTSTDRAITDTQYF.

At least ten counts were recorded for this clonotype. V usage is TRBV5-6 and J usage is TRBJ1-2; D ambiguous. Deletions cut 5 bases from V and 4 bases from J, with 21 bases between. This CDR3 comprises 16 residues. The germline V gene encodes CDR1 SGHDT and CDR2 YYEEEE. CDR3 nucleotides: TGTGCCAGCAGGGACGGCAATAGTCGAAAGACCTATGGCTACACCTTC. Its protein product is CASRDGNSRKTYGYTF.

With regard to this clonotype: A read error may explain this, as a much larger clone is one base away. The genes are TRBV20-1 and TRBJ1-2; 7 nucleotides align to TRBD1. Germline values: CDR1 DFQATT, CDR2 SNEGSKA (reference sequence). This CDR3 contains 13 residues. CDR3 protein: CNATPTGRYGYTF. The DNA for the CDR3 is TGCAATGCTACCCCGACAGGGAGGTATGGCTACACCTTC.

In this sample, this clonotype turned up many times. V is TRBV20-1 and J is TRBJ2-3; 15 nucleotides line up with TRBD2. CDR3 size: 15 residues. CDR1 DFQATT and CDR2 SNEGSKA come from the germline V gene (reference sequence). V shed 5 bases, J shed 5 bases, and the junction held 5 bases outside the gene matches. The CDR3, as DNA: TGCAGTGCTGTTAGGACTAGCGGGGGGGGAGATACGCAGTATTTT. Translated: CSAVRTSGGGDTQYF.

To note about this clonotype: This could be a read error, since a much larger clone is one nucleotide away. The chain carries TRBV6-2 or TRBV6-3 and TRBJ1-5; 7 bases align to TRBD1. This CDR3 has 16 residues. Looked up from germline, CDR1 is MNHEY and CDR2 is SVGEGT. The CDR3 DNA reads TGTACCAGCAGTTACTCGGTAGGGGGCGCATTTCAGCCCCAGCATTTT. Protein product: CTSSYSVGGAFQPQHF.

On this clonotype itself: A much larger clone differs from this one at a single base, so this may be a read error. This chain uses TRBV11-1 with TRBJ2-2, with D possibly being TRBD2 (5 bases). The CDR3 contains 14 residues. Looked up from germline, CDR1 is SGHAT and CDR2 is FQDESV (reference sequence). The CDR3 spells CASGLAPTTGEPFF. The CDR3 bases are TGTGCCAGCGGGCTAGCTCCAACAACCGGGGAGCCGTTTTTT.

In the case of this clonotype: This sequence may be a read error, since a much larger clone differs from it by one base. The rearrangement joins TRBV6-1 to TRBJ2-7; possible D gene TRBD1, 5 bases. This CDR3 is 12 amino acids long. Trimming took 4 bases from V and 4 from J, leaving 8 bases between them. The germline CDR1 and CDR2 sequences are MNHNS and SASEGT. CDR3: CASSGNRYEQYF. The CDR3 DNA is TGTGCCAGCAGTGGGAACAGGTACGAGCAGTACTTC.

In regard to this clonotype: A read error may explain this, as a much larger clone is one base away. J is TRBJ2-7 and V is TRBV19; 11 bases map to TRBD2. The CDR3 is made up of 15 amino acids. The V gene's germline CDR1 is LNHDA and CDR2 SQIVND (reference sequence). This chain's CDR3 is CASSEELAGAYEQHF. CDR3 nucleotide sequence: TGTGCCAGTAGTGAGGAACTAGCGGGAGCCTACGAGCAGCACTTC. Looking up the rest from reference TRBV19 and TRBJ2-7 gives the full variable domain: DGGITQSPKYLFRKEGQNVTLSCEQNLNHDAMYWYRQDPGQGLRLIYYSQIVNDFQKGDIAEGYSVSREKKESFPLTVTSAQKNPTAFYLCASSEELAGAYEQHFGPGTRLTVT.